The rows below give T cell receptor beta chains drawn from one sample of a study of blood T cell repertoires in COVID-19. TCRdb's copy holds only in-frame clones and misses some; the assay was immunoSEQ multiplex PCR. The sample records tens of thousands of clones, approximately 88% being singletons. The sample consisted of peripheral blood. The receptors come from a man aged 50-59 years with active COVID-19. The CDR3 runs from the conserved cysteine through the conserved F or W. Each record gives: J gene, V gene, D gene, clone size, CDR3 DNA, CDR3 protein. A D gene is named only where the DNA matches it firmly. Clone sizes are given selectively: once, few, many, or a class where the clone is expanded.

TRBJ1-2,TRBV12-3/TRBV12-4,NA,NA,TGTGCCAGCAGTTTAATTACAGGCCTTCATTTC,CASSLITGLHF
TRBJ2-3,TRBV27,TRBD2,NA,TGTGCCAGCAGTTTAGCCCCCATGACTAGCGGGAGATACGATACGCAGTATTTT,CASSLAPMTSGRYDTQYF
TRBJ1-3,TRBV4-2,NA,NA,TGTGCCAGCAGCCAAGAGGGACTTTCTTTTGGAAACACCATATATTTT,CASSQEGLSFGNTIYF
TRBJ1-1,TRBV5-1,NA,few,TGCGCCAGCAGCTTGGGACTTGGGTCGTACACTGAAGCTTTCTTT,CASSLGLGSYTEAFF
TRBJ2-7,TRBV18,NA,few,TGTGCCAGCTCACCCCCCCCGACTCGAGGAAACGAGCAGTACTTC,CASSPPPTRGNEQYF
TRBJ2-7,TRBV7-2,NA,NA,TGTGCCAGCCGGCGGGGCGGTGCCAATTACGAGCAGTACTTC,CASRRGGANYEQYF
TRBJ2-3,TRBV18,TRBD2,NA,TGTGCCAGCTCACCGCAAAGCGGGGAGATCACAGATACGCAGTATTTT,CASSPQSGEITDTQYF
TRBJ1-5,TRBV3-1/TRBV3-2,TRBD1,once,TGTGCCAGCAGTCAAGAAAGGCCGGACAGGGGAAGACAGCCCCAGCATTTT,CASSQERPDRGRQPQHF
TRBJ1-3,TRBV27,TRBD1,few,TGTGCCAGCAGTTCAGGACAGGGGTCTGGAAACACCATATATTTT,CASSSGQGSGNTIYF
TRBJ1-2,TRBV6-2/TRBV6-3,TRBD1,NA,TGTGCCAGCAGTTACACGGCGGCAGGGGGATACTATGGCTACACCTTC,CASSYTAAGGYYGYTF
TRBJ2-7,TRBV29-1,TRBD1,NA,TGCAGCGTCCCGACAGGGGGAGGCGAGCAGTACTTC,CSVPTGGGEQYF